Below, 27 T cell receptor beta chains from the same sample are listed, as sequenced in a study of OX40 agonist ivuxolimab in advanced cancers. Libraries were constructed by the immunoSEQ multiplex PCR assay. TCRdb stores this immuneACCESS table with in-frame sequences only. Part of the clones is absent; in the studies checked, under half of the shortfall reflects unresolved V genes, and no reason is known for the rest. The sample contains about 79,000 clones, 90% of them found a single time. Jointly, the top ten make up less than 0.35% of the sample. The sequences come from CD4+ or CD8+ T cells sorted from blood, collected in a trial of the OX40 agonist ivuxolimab. These receptors all stem from an adult with an advanced solid tumor such as melanoma, head and neck, liver or kidney cancer.

This clone was detected only once. This chain connects TRBV19 to TRBJ1-4; D is unresolved. The CDR3 is made up of 14 amino acids. V lost 9 bases, J lost 3 bases, and 14 bases lay in between. The germline V gene has CDR1 LNHDA and CDR2 SQIVND (reference sequence). The CDR3 region is CASRERLANEKLFF. CDR3 DNA: TGTGCCAGCCGGGAGAGGTTGGCTAATGAAAAACTGTTTTTT.

This clone was seen only once. The chain uses TRBV6-1 and TRBJ2-5; TRBD2 aligns across 11 bases. CDR3 length: 15 amino acids. Losses at the gene ends were 4 bases for V and 5 bases for J; bases not matched to a gene: 6. The V gene's germline CDR1 is MNHNS and CDR2 SASEGT. DNA for the CDR3: TGTGCCAGCAGTGTCAACTTAGCGGGGGGGGAGACCCAGTACTTC. Protein product: CASSVNLAGGETQYF.

V gene TRBV27 combines with J gene TRBJ2-3; 8 bases map to TRBD2. Germline CDR1 MNHEY, CDR2 SMNVEV (reference sequence). J was trimmed by 2 bases and V by 7 bases; bases with no gene match: 20. The CDR3 is 19 amino acids. The CDR3 sequence: CASKLSGGVGGGFTDTQYF. CDR3 nucleotides: TGTGCCAGCAAGTTATCGGGAGGGGTTGGCGGGGGGTTCACAGATACGCAGTATTTT.

The J gene is TRBJ1-1, the V gene TRBV5-4, with 9 bases that match TRBD1. The germline V gene has CDR1 SGHNT and CDR2 YYREEE (reference sequence). The CDR3 spans 14 residues. J was trimmed by 5 bases and V by 0 bases; bases with no gene match: 2. The CDR3 protein is CASSLDRGQTEAFF. The DNA for the CDR3 is TGTGCCAGCAGCTTGGACAGGGGGCAAACTGAAGCTTTCTTT.

This clone was counted a single time. The rearrangement joins TRBV5-1 to TRBJ2-1, with 9 bases aligning to TRBD2. The CDR3 runs 11 residues. V gave up 4 bases and J gave up 16 bases; unmatched junction bases: 6. From germline, CDR1 is SGHRS and CDR2 YFSETQ. DNA for the CDR3: TGCGCCAGCAGCGCGGGGGGGCAATTATTCTTC. This sequence encodes CASSAGGQLFF.

This clone showed up just a few times. This chain joins TRBV11-1 and TRBJ2-3; D is undetermined. The CDR3 has 12 residues. V was pared by 4 bases and J by 5 bases, with 7 bases between. The germline V gene encodes CDR1 SGHAT and CDR2 FQDESV (reference sequence). The CDR3, as DNA: TGTGCCAGCAGCTGGAGCCAAGATACGCAGTATTTT. Its protein product is CASSWSQDTQYF. Based on the CDR3 plus reference TRBV11-1 and TRBJ2-3, the full variable domain is EAEVAQSPRYKITEKSQAVAFWCDPISGHATLYWYRQILGQGPELLVQFQDESVVDDSQLPKDRFSAERLKGVDSTLKIQPAELGDSAMYLCASSWSQDTQYFGPGTRLTVL.

The chain joins TRBV15 to TRBJ2-1, with 7 bases identical to TRBD1. Germline-derived CDR1 and CDR2 are LNHNV and YYDKDF (reference sequence). Trimming at V came to 0 bases and at J to 5 bases, leaving 10 bases not matched to a gene. The CDR3 sequence is 17 residues long. As DNA, the CDR3 is TGTGCCACCAGCAGAGAAGACAGGGTCGGGGACCACAATGAGCAGTTCTTC. Protein: CATSREDRVGDHNEQFF.

The V and J genes are TRBV6-6 and TRBJ1-4; possible D gene TRBD1, 6 bases. Between the trimmed V and J ends, which lost 6 bases and 5 bases, there was a span of 13 bases. Germline CDR1 is MNHNY and CDR2 is SVGAGI (reference sequence). The CDR3 loop spans 14 amino acids. CDR3 bases: TGTGCCAGCAGCACCGAAGGGACAAATGAAAAACTGTTTTTT. This sequence encodes CASSTEGTNEKLFF.

The rearrangement uses TRBV9 and TRBJ1-3; D is unresolved. In germline, CDR1 is SGDLS, CDR2 YYNGEE. V dropped 0 bases and J dropped 4 bases, with 11 bases sitting between them. The CDR3 has 15 residues. CDR3: CASSVVGETGNTIYF. Written as DNA, the CDR3 is TGTGCCAGCAGCGTAGTCGGGGAGACAGGAAACACCATATATTTT.

The chain uses TRBV29-1 and TRBJ1-1; D gene unclear. This CDR3 comprises 13 residues. CDR1 and CDR2 (germline): SQVTM, ANQGSEA. Trimming pared 4 bases from V and 5 bases from J, leaving 14 bases between. The CDR3 region has the DNA TGCAGCGTTGTTCACAGCCAGTCGACTGAAGCTTTCTTT. It codes for CSVVHSQSTEAFF.

This clone was picked up one time. V and J are TRBV9 and TRBJ1-5, with D unclear. Germline V gene data show CDR1 as SGDLS and CDR2 as YYNGEE. V was shortened by 0 bases and J by 6 bases, with 13 bases between the two germline ends. The CDR3 spans 15 residues. The CDR3 spells CASSVGTLEGQPQHF. DNA for the CDR3: TGTGCCAGCAGCGTAGGGACTCTCGAAGGTCAGCCCCAGCATTTT. Full variable domain (outside the CDR3, taken from reference TRBV9 and TRBJ1-5): DSGVTQTPKHLITATGQRVTLRCSPRSGDLSVYWYQQSLDQGLQFLIQYYNGEERAKGNILERFSAQQFPDLHSELNLSSLELGDSALYFCASSVGTLEGQPQHFGDGTRLSIL.

This sequence joins TRBV19 and TRBJ1-2; D remains unclear. The CDR3 is 13 amino acids. V lost 3 bases and J lost 5, with 10 bases in between. CDR1 is LNHDA, CDR2 SQIVND, per germline (reference sequence). This chain's CDR3 is CASSMEGRYGYTF. The DNA for the CDR3 is TGTGCCAGTAGTATGGAAGGTCGTTATGGCTACACCTTC.

The rearrangement uses TRBV29-1 and TRBJ1-1; 9 bases line up with TRBD1. Germline V lookup: CDR1 SQVTM, CDR2 ANQGSEA. The CDR3 is 14 residues long. The J segment lost 2 bases and the V segment lost 8 bases, leaving 9 bases of the junction unmatched. The chain's CDR3 is CSTADRGRNTEAFF. The DNA for the CDR3 is TGCAGCACAGCGGACAGGGGACGTAACACTGAAGCTTTCTTT.

The chain couples TRBV4-2 to TRBJ2-3; 9 positions agree with TRBD1. Germline lookup yields CDR1 LGHNA and CDR2 YNFKEQ. The CDR3 sequence is 16 residues long. V shed 0 bases and J 2 bases; nucleotides not matched to a gene: 3. The CDR3 spells CASSQDEQGATDTQYF. In nucleotides, the CDR3 is TGTGCCAGCAGCCAAGATGAACAGGGGGCCACAGATACGCAGTATTTT.

The chain combines TRBV19 with TRBJ2-3; a possible D gene is TRBD2 (6 bases). Trimming took off 7 bases at V and 4 bases at J, with 12 bases between the two ends. The CDR3 contains 13 residues. The germline gives CDR1 LNHDA, CDR2 SQIVND (reference sequence). CDR3 amino acids: CASMISGADTQYF. CDR3 coding DNA: TGTGCCAGTATGATCTCGGGGGCAGATACGCAGTATTTT.

V and J are TRBV11-3 and TRBJ2-1; tentative D call: TRBD2 (5 bases). V shed 5 bases and J shed 6 bases, with 14 bases lying between them. Germline CDR1 and CDR2: SGHNT and YENEEA. The CDR3 is made up of 14 amino acids. The CDR3 here is CASSLAAETNEQFF. For the CDR3, the DNA is TGTGCCAGCAGCCTAGCAGCGGAAACCAATGAGCAGTTCTTC.

A few counts support this clone. The chain combines TRBV7-2 with TRBJ2-7; 9 bases line up with TRBD1. The CDR3 has 15 residues. With V trimmed by 2 bases and J by 2 bases, 4 bases remained unmatched. Germline CDR1 SGHTA, CDR2 FQGNSA. The CDR3 DNA follows: TGTGCCAGCAGCTTAAGGACAGGGGACCCCTACGAGCAGTACTTC. This gives the protein CASSLRTGDPYEQYF.

V gene TRBV12-5 combines with J gene TRBJ1-1, with TRBD1 as a possible D gene (6 bases). Per germline, CDR1 LGHNT and CDR2 FRNRAP. The CDR3 covers 13 residues. V was cut by 5 bases and J by 10 bases, with 17 bases left in between. CDR3 in DNA: TGTGCTAGTGGTCCAACCTTGGACAGAAGAGCTTTCTTT. Its translation: CASGPTLDRRAFF.

The chain recombines TRBV5-1 with TRBJ1-3; 7 bases align to TRBD1. The trim removed 0 bases at V and 0 bases at J, leaving 9 bases unmatched. CDR1 is SGHRS and CDR2 is YFSETQ in the germline V gene. The CDR3 covers 18 residues. CDR3 nucleotides: TGCGCCAGCAGCTTGGAATTTTTGGGACAGTTCTCTGGAAACACCATATATTTT. Its protein product is CASSLEFLGQFSGNTIYF.

The V and J genes are TRBV5-4 and TRBJ1-2; TRBD1 matches 7 bases. Per the germline V gene, CDR1 is SGHNT and CDR2 is YYREEE (reference sequence). V shed 2 bases, J shed 1 base, and the junction held 5 bases outside the gene matches. This CDR3 comprises 15 residues. In DNA, the CDR3 is TGTGCCAGCAGCTTTTCCGGGACAGTTAACTATGGCTACACCTTC. Translated, it gives CASSFSGTVNYGYTF.

This chain uses TRBV5-1 with TRBJ1-4; D is uncertain. The CDR3 runs to 15 residues. V was cut by 0 bases and J by 0 bases, with 6 bases left in between. The V gene's germline CDR1 is SGHRS and CDR2 YFSETQ. Here the CDR3 reads CASSLVGTTNEKLFF. The CDR3 DNA is TGCGCCAGCAGCTTGGTCGGGACAACTAATGAAAAACTGTTTTTT.

CDR3 in amino acids: CASSLGGAGDTQYF. CDR3 DNA sequence: TGTGCCAGCAGCTTAGGCGGGGCCGGTGATACGCAGTATTTT. J is TRBJ2-3 and V is TRBV7-6; D is possibly TRBD2 (6 bases). Trimming stripped 1 base from V and 6 bases from J, with 11 bases between. This CDR3 is built from 14 residues. The germline V gene encodes CDR1 SGHVS and CDR2 FNYEAQ.

This chain uses TRBV5-4 with TRBJ1-2, with TRBD1 matching 7 bases. Trimming at V came to 2 bases and at J to 0 bases, leaving 4 bases not matched to a gene. Germline V gives CDR1 SGHNT, CDR2 YYREEE (reference sequence). The CDR3 is 15 residues long. The CDR3 here is CASSFAGTANYGYTF. CDR3 sequence (DNA): TGTGCCAGCAGCTTCGCCGGGACAGCTAACTATGGCTACACCTTC.

In DNA form, the CDR3 reads TGTGCCAGCAGTTTACCGATGAACACTGAAGCTTTCTTT. Encoded protein: CASSLPMNTEAFF. The chain couples TRBV28 to TRBJ1-1; D gene ambiguous. This CDR3 region has 13 residues. Trimming removed 2 bases at V and 0 bases at J, with 4 bases between. The germline V gene has CDR1 MDHEN and CDR2 SYDVKM.

The CDR3 sequence: CASKLQGSVDYGYTF. The CDR3 DNA reads TGTGCCAGTAAATTGCAGGGCTCTGTGGACTATGGCTACACCTTC. The rearrangement links TRBV19 to TRBJ1-2; tentative D call: TRBD1 (5 bases). CDR1 and CDR2 (germline): LNHDA, SQIVND (reference sequence). The CDR3 is 15 amino acids. Between the trimmed V and J ends, which lost 7 bases and 3 bases, there was a span of 18 bases.

This rearrangement joins TRBV4-2 to TRBJ2-7, with 9 bases matching TRBD1. The CDR3 has 15 amino acids. Germline V gives CDR1 LGHNA, CDR2 YNFKEQ. Trimming took 5 bases from V and 6 from J; bases not matched to a gene: 11. The CDR3 DNA sequence: TGTGCCAGCAGCAGCATACCGGGACAGGGATCCGAGCAGTACTTC. Translation gives CASSSIPGQGSEQYF.

This chain links TRBV19 with TRBJ2-5; 13 positions match TRBD2. Looked up from germline, CDR1 is LNHDA and CDR2 is SQIVND (reference sequence). The V gene end was trimmed by 3 bases and the J gene end by 4 bases; junction bases not matched to a gene: 11. The CDR3 has 18 residues. CDR3 sequence reads: CASSMGRLAGGRGETQYF. The CDR3 region has the DNA TGTGCCAGTAGTATGGGGCGACTAGCGGGGGGTCGGGGAGAGACCCAGTACTTC.